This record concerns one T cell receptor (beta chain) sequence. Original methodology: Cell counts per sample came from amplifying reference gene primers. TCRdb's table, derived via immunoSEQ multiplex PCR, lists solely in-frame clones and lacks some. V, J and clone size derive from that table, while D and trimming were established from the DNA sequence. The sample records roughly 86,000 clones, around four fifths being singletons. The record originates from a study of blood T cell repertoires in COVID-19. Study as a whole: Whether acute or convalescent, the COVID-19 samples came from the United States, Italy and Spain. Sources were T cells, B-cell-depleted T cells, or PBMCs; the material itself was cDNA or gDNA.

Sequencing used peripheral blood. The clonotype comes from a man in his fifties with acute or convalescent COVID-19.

In DNA form, the CDR3 reads TGCGCCAGCAGCCCCCGGCTAGCGGCTTCCTACGAGCAGTACTTC. Protein product: CASSPRLAASYEQYF. This chain links TRBV4-1 with TRBJ2-7; 7 nucleotides line up with TRBD2. Trimming cost V 4 bases and J 1 base; bases outside gene matches: 7. CDR3 length equals 15 residues. Germline V gives CDR1 MGHRA, CDR2 YSYEKL.